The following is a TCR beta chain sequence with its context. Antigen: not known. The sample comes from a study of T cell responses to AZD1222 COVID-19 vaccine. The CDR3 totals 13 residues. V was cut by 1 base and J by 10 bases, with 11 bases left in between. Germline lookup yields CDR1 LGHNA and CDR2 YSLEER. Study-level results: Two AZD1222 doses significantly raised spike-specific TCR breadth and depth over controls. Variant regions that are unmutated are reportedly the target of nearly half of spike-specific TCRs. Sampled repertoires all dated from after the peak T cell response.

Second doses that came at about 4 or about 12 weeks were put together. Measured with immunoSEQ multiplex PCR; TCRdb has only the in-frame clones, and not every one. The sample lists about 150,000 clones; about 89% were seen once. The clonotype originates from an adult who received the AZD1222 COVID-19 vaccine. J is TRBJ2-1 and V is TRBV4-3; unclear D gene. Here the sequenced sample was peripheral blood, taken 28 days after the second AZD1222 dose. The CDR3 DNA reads TGCGCCAGCAGCCAAGTCCTAACCCGGGAGCAGTTCTTC. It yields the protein CASSQVLTREQFF.